Listed here are 16 T cell receptor beta chains from one sample, sequenced in a study of T cell clusters in autoimmune cytopenias. Each sample's input was approximately 270 ng genomic DNA, approximately 37,500 genome equivalents. Multiplex touch-down PCR amplified TRB using TRB-A and TRB-B pools in one tube. With the multiplex PCR reads reprocessed, TCRdb shows one record per CDR3 protein and no DNA. This sample's table reports several thousand distinct CDR3 sequences. The sequenced sample was peripheral blood. These receptors came from a human donor with an autoimmune cytopenia or autoimmune hepatitis (not recorded which).

This clonotype shows up as medium-sized by frequency. The V and J genes are TRBV27 and TRBJ1-1; lacking DNA, the TRBD1 call made by TCRdb goes unchecked. The germline V gene encodes CDR1 MNHEY and CDR2 SMNVEV (reference sequence). This CDR3 is 13 amino acids long. This chain's CDR3 is CASSLQGGTEAFF.

Frequency places this clonotype as medium-sized. CDR3: CASSLWAGGTGELFF. This chain uses TRBV27 with TRBJ2-2; the D gene TCRdb calls, TRBD1, cannot be checked with no DNA. Germline loops: CDR1 MNHEY, CDR2 SMNVEV (reference sequence). The CDR3 spans 15 residues.

This clonotype is deemed medium-sized by its frequency. CDR3 region: CASSNPSAGQETQYF. The chain employs TRBV19 and TRBJ2-5; absent DNA, TCRdb's TRBD1 call cannot be checked. There are 15 residues in the CDR3. Germline V gene sequence: CDR1 LNHDA, CDR2 SQIVND (reference sequence).

This clonotype is deemed large by its frequency. The chain links TRBV19 to TRBJ1-2. This CDR3 is 12 amino acids long. Germline loops: CDR1 LNHDA, CDR2 SQIVND (reference sequence). This CDR3 reads CASSIGVDGYTF.

According to its frequency, this clonotype is medium-sized. The chain uses TRBV19 and TRBJ2-3. From germline, CDR1 is LNHDA and CDR2 SQIVND (reference sequence). The CDR3 is 13 residues long. The CDR3 sequence: CASSMIGTDTQYF.

This clonotype is deemed medium-sized (0.01 to 0.1%) by its frequency. The J gene is TRBJ2-7, the V gene TRBV18. Germline values: CDR1 KGHSH, CDR2 LQKENI. CDR3 length: 14 amino acids. The CDR3 sequence is CASSPPSTRNEQYF. The entire variable domain, with the rest obtained from reference TRBV18 and TRBJ2-7, is as follows: NAGVMQNPRHLVRRRGQEARLRCSPMKGHSHVYWYRQLPEEGLKFMVYLQKENIIDESGMPKERFSAEFPKEGPSILRIQQVVRGDSAAYFCASSPPSTRNEQYFGPGTRLTVT.

The chain couples TRBV21-1 to TRBJ2-1; the D call from TCRdb, TRBD1, cannot be confirmed without DNA. TRBV21-1 is reported as a pseudogene. The CDR3 has 15 residues. The CDR3 protein is CAGPSGQRTFNEQFF.

This CDR3 is CASSSTRGTTSNTGELFF. The J gene is TRBJ2-2, the V gene TRBV7-9; the TCRdb call, TRBD2, lacks DNA for checking. Germline lookup yields CDR1 SEHNR and CDR2 FQNEAQ (reference sequence). This CDR3 has 18 residues.

This clonotype shows up as medium-sized (0.01 to 0.1%) by frequency. This chain uses TRBV12-3 or TRBV12-4 with TRBJ2-2. The CDR3 is made up of 13 amino acids. The CDR3 sequence: CASSLGVSGELFF.

The V and J genes are TRBV19 and TRBJ2-7; TCRdb's D call of TRBD2 is untestable without DNA. This CDR3 is 15 amino acids long. Germline CDR1 LNHDA, CDR2 SQIVND (reference sequence). This CDR3 is CASVMTSGSYNEQYF.

Considering frequency, this clonotype is medium-sized. This rearrangement joins TRBV19 to TRBJ2-1; as DNA is missing, the TRBD2 call by TCRdb cannot be tested. The CDR3 is 14 residues long. Germline V gives CDR1 LNHDA, CDR2 SQIVND (reference sequence). The CDR3 sequence: CASSSGGKYNEQFF.

This clonotype shows up as medium-sized by frequency. The chain uses TRBV30 and TRBJ2-5; TCRdb proposes TRBD1, but this gene call is untestable without DNA. This CDR3 contains 13 residues. Germline CDR1 is GTSNPN and CDR2 is SVGIG (reference sequence). The CDR3 is CAWSPGLQETQYF.

Its frequency marks this clonotype as medium-sized. V usage is TRBV6-2 or TRBV6-3 and J usage is TRBJ2-6. This CDR3 is built from 16 residues. The V gene's germline CDR1 is MNHEY and CDR2 SVGEGT. The chain's CDR3 is CASGGSLTSGANVLTF.

This clonotype is medium-sized by frequency. This chain links TRBV30 with TRBJ2-7; TCRdb picks TRBD1, but there is no DNA to check that call. There are 14 residues in the CDR3. The germline V gene encodes CDR1 GTSNPN and CDR2 SVGIG (reference sequence). The CDR3 reads CAWSAGDSSYEQYF.

Frequency places this clonotype as medium-sized. The chain recombines TRBV15 with TRBJ2-5. This CDR3 is built from 12 residues. In germline, CDR1 is LNHNV, CDR2 YYDKDF (reference sequence). The CDR3: CATSTLQETQYF. The complete variable domain, with remaining parts taken from reference TRBV15 and TRBJ2-5, reads DAMVIQNPRYQVTQFGKPVTLSCSQTLNHNVMYWYQQKSSQAPKLLFHYYDKDFNNEADTPDNFQSRRPNTSFCFLDIRSPGLGDTAMYLCATSTLQETQYFGPGTRLLVL.

J is TRBJ1-1 and V is TRBV20-1; with no DNA, the TCRdb D assignment of TRBD1 cannot be verified. Germline CDR1 and CDR2: DFQATT and SNEGSKA (reference sequence). The CDR3 covers 13 residues. This CDR3 is CSADRDTNTEAFF.